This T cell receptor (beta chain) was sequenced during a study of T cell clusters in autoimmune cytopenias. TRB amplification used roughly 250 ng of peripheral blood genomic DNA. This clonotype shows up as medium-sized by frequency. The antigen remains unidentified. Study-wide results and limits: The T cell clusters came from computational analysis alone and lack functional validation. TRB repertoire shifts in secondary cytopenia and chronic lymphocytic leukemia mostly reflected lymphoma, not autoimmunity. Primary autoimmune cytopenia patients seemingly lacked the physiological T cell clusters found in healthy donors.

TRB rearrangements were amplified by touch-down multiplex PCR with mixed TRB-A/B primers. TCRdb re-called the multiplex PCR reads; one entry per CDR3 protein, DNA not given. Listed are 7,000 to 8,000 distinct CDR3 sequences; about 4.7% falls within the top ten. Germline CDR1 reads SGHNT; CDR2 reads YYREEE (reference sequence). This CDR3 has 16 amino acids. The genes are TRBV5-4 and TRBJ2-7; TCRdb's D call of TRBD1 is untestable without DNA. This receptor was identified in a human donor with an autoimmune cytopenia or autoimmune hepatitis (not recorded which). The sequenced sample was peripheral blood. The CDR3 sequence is CASSLGGGAATYEQYF.